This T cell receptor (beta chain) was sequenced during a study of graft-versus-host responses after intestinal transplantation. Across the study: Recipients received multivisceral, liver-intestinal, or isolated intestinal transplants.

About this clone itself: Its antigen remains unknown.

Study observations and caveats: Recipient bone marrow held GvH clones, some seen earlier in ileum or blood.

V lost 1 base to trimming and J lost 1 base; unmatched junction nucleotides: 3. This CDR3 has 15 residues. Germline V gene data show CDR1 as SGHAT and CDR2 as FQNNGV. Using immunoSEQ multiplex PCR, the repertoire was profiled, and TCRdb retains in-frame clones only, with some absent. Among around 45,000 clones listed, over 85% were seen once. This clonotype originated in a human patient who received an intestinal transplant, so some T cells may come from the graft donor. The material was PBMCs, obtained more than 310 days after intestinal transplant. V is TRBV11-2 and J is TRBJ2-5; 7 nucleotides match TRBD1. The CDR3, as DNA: TGTGCCAGCAGCTTAGCCCGGACAGGCCAAGAGACCCAGTACTTC. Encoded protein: CASSLARTGQETQYF.